These T cell receptor beta chains were read from a single sample in a study. The assay was immunoSEQ multiplex PCR, and TCRdb's table has in-frame clones only and misses some. The sample shows under 90,000 clones, 90% to 95% of them seen only once. Sample: PBMCs. All receptors derive from a man aged 40-50 years with rheumatoid arthritis. The CDR3 runs from the conserved cysteine through the conserved F or W. Fields, in order: J gene, clone size, V gene, D gene, CDR3 DNA, CDR3 protein. A D gene is named only where the DNA matches it firmly. Only some rows state a clone size, as once, few, many or a class for expanded clones.

TRBJ1-2	-	TRBV5-4	-	TGTGCCAGCAGCTTGGCCGGGGGTGGCACCTATGGCTACACCTTC	CASSLAGGGTYGYTF
TRBJ1-1	-	TRBV27	-	TGTGCCAGCAGTTTATTTCGGGATCGTATGAACACTGAAGCTTTCTTT	CASSLFRDRMNTEAFF
TRBJ2-3	once	TRBV6-5	-	TGTGCCAGCAGTTACGGGCAGGGCACAGATACGCAGTATTTT	CASSYGQGTDTQYF
TRBJ2-7	-	TRBV7-2	TRBD2	TGTGCCAGCAGCTTAGCGAAGGGACTAGCGGGAGTAGAAGAGCAGTACTTC	CASSLAKGLAGVEEQYF
TRBJ1-5	-	TRBV6-1	-	TGTGCCAGCAGTGACCGAGGGGGTGATCAGCCCCAGCATTTT	CASSDRGGDQPQHF
TRBJ1-1	-	TRBV19	-	TGTGCCAGTAGTATGAGGGGTTTCGGGCCAAACACTGAAGCTTTCTTT	CASSMRGFGPNTEAFF
TRBJ1-6	-	TRBV6-5	-	TGTGCCAGCAGTTACGGGCAGGGAGGTTCACCCCTCCACTTT	CASSYGQGGSPLHF
TRBJ1-2	-	TRBV27	-	TGTGCCAGCAGTTTAGTACCCCGGACAGCTAACTATGGCTACACCTTC	CASSLVPRTANYGYTF
TRBJ2-3	-	TRBV6-6	-	TGTGCCAGCAAATGGGGATCTAGCACAGATACGCAGTATTTT	CASKWGSSTDTQYF
TRBJ2-7	-	TRBV5-4	-	TGTGCCAGCAGCTTGGGGGGGCGGAACTCGGGAGAGCAGTACTTC	CASSLGGRNSGEQYF